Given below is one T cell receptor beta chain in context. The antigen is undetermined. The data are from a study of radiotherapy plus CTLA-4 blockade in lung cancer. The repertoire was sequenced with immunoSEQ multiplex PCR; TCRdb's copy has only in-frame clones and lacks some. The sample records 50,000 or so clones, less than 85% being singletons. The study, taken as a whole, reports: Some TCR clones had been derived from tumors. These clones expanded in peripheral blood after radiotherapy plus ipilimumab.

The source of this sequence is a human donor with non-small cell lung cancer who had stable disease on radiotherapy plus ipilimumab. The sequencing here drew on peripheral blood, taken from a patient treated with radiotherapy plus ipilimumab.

The CDR3 DNA is TGTGCCAGCAGTTACGGGACAGGGGGCGGGAATGAGCAGTTCTTC. Translated, it gives CASSYGTGGGNEQFF. This chain joins TRBV27 and TRBJ2-1; the match to TRBD1 covers 12 bases. V dropped 4 bases and J dropped 7; count of bases not matched to a gene: 5. CDR1 MNHEY and CDR2 SMNVEV come from the germline V gene (reference sequence). The CDR3 has 15 amino acids.